The 11 T cell receptor beta chains below all came from one sample that was sequenced in a study of identifying expanded T cells in peripheral blood. Assay: immunoSEQ multiplex PCR; the TCRdb copy retains only in-frame clones and omits some. The sample lists 70,000 to 100,000 clones; 70% to 90% were seen once. Input material: blood. These receptors were obtained from a person aged 18 to 70 in good health.

This sequence joins TRBV11-2 and TRBJ2-5; D not resolved. The CDR3 consists of 12 residues. Trimming left V 1 base short and J 5 bases short, with 5 bases between. Germline V lookup: CDR1 SGHAT, CDR2 FQNNGV. The DNA of the CDR3 is TGTGCCAGCAGCTTAGGGACCGAGACCCAGTACTTC. This gives the protein CASSLGTETQYF. Looking up the rest from reference TRBV11-2 and TRBJ2-5 gives the full variable domain: EAGVAQSPRYKIIEKRQSVAFWCNPISGHATLYWYQQILGQGPKLLIQFQNNGVVDDSQLPKDRFSAERLKGVDSTLKIQPAKLEDSAVYLCASSLGTETQYFGPGTRLLVL.

This clone was recorded only once. V usage is TRBV7-9 and J usage is TRBJ1-1; TRBD1 is a possible D gene (5 bases). From germline, CDR1 is SEHNR and CDR2 FQNEAQ (reference sequence). This CDR3 contains 15 residues. V shed 0 bases and J shed 1 base, with 9 bases lying between them. The CDR3 DNA follows: TGTGCCAGCAGCTTAGCTTGGGGGACGAACACTGAAGCTTTCTTT. Its protein product is CASSLAWGTNTEAFF.

V usage is TRBV6-5 and J usage is TRBJ1-2; 7 positions agree with TRBD1. The ends lost 8 bases at V and 1 base at J; junction bases unmatched: 10. CDR3 length equals 15 residues. The germline gives CDR1 MNHEY, CDR2 SVGAGI. CDR3 in DNA: TGTGCCAGCTGGCGGACAGGAGATTTTAACTATGGCTACACCTTC. Translating gives CASWRTGDFNYGYTF.

The chain combines TRBV4-3 with TRBJ2-5; TRBD1 might be the D (6 bases). The germline V and J ends were trimmed by 5 bases and 5 bases, with 15 bases remaining between them. Germline assignment: CDR1 LGHNA and CDR2 YSLEER. The CDR3 extends over 14 amino acids. CDR3 loop: CASSTERGYETQYF. The DNA for the CDR3 is TGCGCCAGCAGCACAGAGAGGGGGTACGAGACCCAGTACTTC.

This chain joins TRBV5-1 and TRBJ2-7; D possibly matches TRBD1 or TRBD2 (5 bases each). V was pared by 2 bases and J by 5 bases, with 8 bases between. The germline gives CDR1 SGHRS, CDR2 YFSETQ. CDR3 size: 12 residues. Here the CDR3 reads CASSFLGDEQYF. CDR3 DNA sequence: TGCGCCAGCAGCTTCCTGGGGGACGAGCAGTACTTC.

This sequence joins TRBV6-5 and TRBJ1-2, with D hard to call. V lost 10 bases and J lost 3, with 12 bases in between. Per germline, CDR1 MNHEY and CDR2 SVGAGI. The CDR3 is 12 amino acids. CDR3: CATKRGDYGYTF. CDR3 DNA sequence: TGTGCCACGAAGCGGGGAGACTATGGCTACACCTTC.

This rearrangement joins TRBV7-9 to TRBJ2-7, with a tentative D call TRBD2 (5 bases). The germline gives CDR1 SEHNR, CDR2 FQNEAQ (reference sequence). This CDR3 contains 13 residues. Trimming cost V 1 base and J 7 bases, with 11 bases left between them. DNA for the CDR3: TGTGCCAGCAGCTTAGGGGGTCGAGGGGAGCAGTACTTC. It codes for CASSLGGRGEQYF.

The DNA for the CDR3 is TGCGCCAGCAGGTGGGGGCGAGAACAGCCCCAGCATTTT. Translation: CASRWGREQPQHF. The gene calls are TRBV10-2 and TRBJ1-5, with D maybe TRBD1 (6 bases). This CDR3 spans 13 amino acids. V lost 6 bases and J lost 7, with 13 bases in between. Germline CDR1 reads WSHSY; CDR2 reads SAAADI.

The rearrangement uses TRBV11-3 and TRBJ1-3; D call uncertain. The CDR3 contains 16 residues. The V end lost 2 bases, the J end lost 4 bases, and 15 bases lay between the germline ends. Germline V CDR1 and CDR2: SGHNT, YENEEA. CDR3 protein: CASSLNFRGGGNTIYF. In DNA form, the CDR3 reads TGTGCCAGCAGCTTAAATTTCCGGGGAGGAGGAAACACCATATATTTT.

The chain couples TRBV5-1 to TRBJ2-4; the D is unclear. This CDR3 is built from 15 residues. Germline CDR1 is SGHRS and CDR2 is YFSETQ. The V end lost 1 base, the J end lost 0 bases, and 8 bases lay between the germline ends. As DNA, the CDR3 is TGCGCCAGCAGCTTGCCGACACTAGCCAAAAACATTCAGTACTTC. Residues: CASSLPTLAKNIQYF.

The chain couples TRBV4-1 to TRBJ1-1; TRBD1 matches at 7 bases. V was clipped by 0 bases and J by 5 bases; unmatched bases: 12. Germline V gives CDR1 MGHRA, CDR2 YSYEKL. The CDR3 extends over 17 amino acids. CDR3 amino acids: CASSQETRGRGGTEAFF. CDR3 sequence (DNA): TGCGCCAGCAGCCAAGAAACAAGGGGGCGCGGAGGAACTGAAGCTTTCTTT.